This T cell receptor (beta chain) was captured in a study of regulatory T cells in long-lasting Graves disease. In this sample, this clonotype turned up a few times. This CDR3 contains 13 residues. Deletions cut 3 bases from V and 2 bases from J, with 11 bases between. Germline loops: CDR1 DFQATT, CDR2 SNEGSKA (reference sequence). Construction of the TCR beta libraries employed iRepertoire HTBI primers in conjunction with Arm-PCR of CDR3 regions. Authors' analysis steps: From all samples, identification returned 14 TRBJ and 60 to 80 TRBV segments. TCRdb reprocessed the multiplex PCR reads via MiXCR and lists one record per CDR3 protein. TCRdb, rather than the study authors, made the V and J calls. This table has about 540,000 distinct CDR3 sequences, roughly 13% appearing once. Time point meaning: newly diagnosed GD, antithyroid drugs for less than 3 months. Following extraction of RNA from PBMCs, that RNA was used to make the TCR library.

The sample was also linked to a second study, of T cells in Graves' hyperthyroidism and ophthalmopathy. This second study notes: In simple terms, a model built on 13 V-J features told ophthalmopathy apart from stable hyperthyroidism.

Sequencing was performed on peripheral blood mononuclear cells (PBMCs), taken at new diagnosis, from a patient treated with antithyroid drugs. This TCR came from a man in his thirties or forties with Graves disease. The chain is built from TRBV20-1 and TRBJ2-7; D tentatively fits TRBD1 or TRBD2 (5 bases each). The CDR3 protein is CSASGTRTYEQYF. In DNA, the CDR3 is TGCAGTGCTAGCGGGACCCGCACCTACGAGCAGTACTTC.